The clone carrying this T cell receptor beta chain was seen only once. Its antigen is not known. A multiplex PCR was run with 60 Vbeta primers and 13 Jbeta primers. This table comes from immunoSEQ multiplex PCR, and its TCRdb copy is limited to in-frame clones, with some not included. This table holds under 200,000 clones, over 60% found once. This CDR3 region has 14 residues. Germline loops: CDR1 SNHLY, CDR2 FYNNEI. Trimming took 6 bases from V and 7 from J, leaving 13 bases between them. This sample is part of a study of cytomegalovirus exposure and HLA in healthy donors. Study results and caveats: As a later analysis showed, a missense DCLRE1C variant was linked to trimming of TCR beta V- and J-genes.

The source material was PBMCs. The rearrangement uses TRBV2 and TRBJ1-6; a weak D match, TRBD1 (5 bases). This receptor was obtained from a middle-aged woman in good health and CMV-seronegative. Here the CDR3 DNA reads TGTGCCAGCAGGCCGGACGGGGGAAATTCACCCCTCCACTTT. As protein: CASRPDGGNSPLHF.